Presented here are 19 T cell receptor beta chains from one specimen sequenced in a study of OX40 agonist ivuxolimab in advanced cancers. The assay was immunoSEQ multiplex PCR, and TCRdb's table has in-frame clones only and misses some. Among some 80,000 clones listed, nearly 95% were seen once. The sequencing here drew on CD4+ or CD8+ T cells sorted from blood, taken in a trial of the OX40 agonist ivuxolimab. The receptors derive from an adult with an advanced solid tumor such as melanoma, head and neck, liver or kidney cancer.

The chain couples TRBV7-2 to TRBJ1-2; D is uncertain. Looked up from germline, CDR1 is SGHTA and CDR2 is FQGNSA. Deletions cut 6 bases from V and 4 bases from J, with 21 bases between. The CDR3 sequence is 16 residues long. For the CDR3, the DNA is TGTGCCAGCAGTTCCAATGGGATTGGGGTGGTCTATGGCTACACCTTC. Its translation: CASSSNGIGVVYGYTF.

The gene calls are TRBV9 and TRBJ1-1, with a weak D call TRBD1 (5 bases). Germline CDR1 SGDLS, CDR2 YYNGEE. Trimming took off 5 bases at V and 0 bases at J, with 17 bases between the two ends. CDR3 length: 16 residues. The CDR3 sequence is CASSIWGGGMNTEAFF. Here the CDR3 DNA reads TGTGCCAGCAGTATTTGGGGCGGAGGGATGAACACTGAAGCTTTCTTT.

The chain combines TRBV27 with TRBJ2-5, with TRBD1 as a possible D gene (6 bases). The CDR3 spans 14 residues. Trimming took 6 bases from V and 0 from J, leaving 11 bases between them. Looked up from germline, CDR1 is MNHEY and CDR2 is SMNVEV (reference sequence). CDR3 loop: CASSRTGYQETQYF. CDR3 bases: TGTGCCAGCAGCCGCACAGGGTACCAAGAGACCCAGTACTTC.

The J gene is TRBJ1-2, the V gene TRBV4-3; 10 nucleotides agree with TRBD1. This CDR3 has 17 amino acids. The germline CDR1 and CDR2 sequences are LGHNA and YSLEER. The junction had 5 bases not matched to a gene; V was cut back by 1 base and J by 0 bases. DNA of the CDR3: TGCGCCAGCAGCCAAGGGGGACAGGGGACTGCTAACTATGGCTACACCTTC. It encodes CASSQGGQGTANYGYTF.

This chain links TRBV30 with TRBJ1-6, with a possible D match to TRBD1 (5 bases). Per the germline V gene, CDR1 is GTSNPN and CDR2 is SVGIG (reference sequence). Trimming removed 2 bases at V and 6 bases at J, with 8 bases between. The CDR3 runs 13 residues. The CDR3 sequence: CAWSLGGNSPLHF. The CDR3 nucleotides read TGTGCCTGGAGTCTGGGGGGTAATTCACCCCTCCACTTT.

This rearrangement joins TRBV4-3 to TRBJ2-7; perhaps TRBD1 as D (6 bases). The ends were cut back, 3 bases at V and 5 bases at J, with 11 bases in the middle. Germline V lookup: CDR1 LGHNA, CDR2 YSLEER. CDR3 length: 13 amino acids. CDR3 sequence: CASSQTTGHEQYF. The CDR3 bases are TGCGCCAGCAGCCAGACGACAGGTCACGAGCAGTACTTC.

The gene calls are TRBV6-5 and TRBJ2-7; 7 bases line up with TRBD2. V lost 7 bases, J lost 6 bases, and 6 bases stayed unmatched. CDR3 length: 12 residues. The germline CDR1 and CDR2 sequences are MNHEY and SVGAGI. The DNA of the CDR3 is TGTGCCAGCACTAGCGGAGTCCGCGAGCAGTACTTC. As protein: CASTSGVREQYF.

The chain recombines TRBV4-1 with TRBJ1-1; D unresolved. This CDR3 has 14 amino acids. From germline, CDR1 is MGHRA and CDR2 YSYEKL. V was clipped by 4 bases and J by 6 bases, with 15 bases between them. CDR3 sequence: CASSLPPGGSEAFF. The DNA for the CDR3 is TGCGCCAGCAGCCTCCCCCCGGGCGGGTCTGAAGCTTTCTTT.

The CDR3 coding sequence is TGCGCCAGCAGCCTTTCAGGGGGCTACGAGCAGTACTTC. This sequence encodes CASSLSGGYEQYF. The V and J genes are TRBV4-3 and TRBJ2-7; TRBD1 aligns across 7 bases. Germline values: CDR1 LGHNA, CDR2 YSLEER. The V segment lost 4 bases and the J segment 3 bases; nucleotides outside the gene matches: 3. The CDR3 runs to 13 residues.

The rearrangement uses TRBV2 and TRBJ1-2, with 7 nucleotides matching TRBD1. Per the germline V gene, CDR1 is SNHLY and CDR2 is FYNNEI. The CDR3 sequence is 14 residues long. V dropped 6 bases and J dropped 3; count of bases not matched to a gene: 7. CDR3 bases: TGTGCCAGCAGAGGACAGGAATTTTACTATGGCTACACCTTC. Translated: CASRGQEFYYGYTF.

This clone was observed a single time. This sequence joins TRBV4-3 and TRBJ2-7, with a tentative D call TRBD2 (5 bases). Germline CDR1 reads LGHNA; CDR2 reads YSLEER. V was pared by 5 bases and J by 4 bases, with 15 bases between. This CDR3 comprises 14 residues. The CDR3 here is CASSTARGEYEQYF. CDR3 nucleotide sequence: TGCGCCAGCAGCACAGCACGGGGTGAATACGAGCAGTACTTC.

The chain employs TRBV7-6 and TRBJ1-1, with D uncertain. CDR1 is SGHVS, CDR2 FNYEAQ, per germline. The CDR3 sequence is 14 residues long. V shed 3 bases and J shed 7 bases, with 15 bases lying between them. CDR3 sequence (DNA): TGTGCCAGCAGCTTCACCCAGGACGGACTTGAAGCTTTCTTT. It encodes CASSFTQDGLEAFF.

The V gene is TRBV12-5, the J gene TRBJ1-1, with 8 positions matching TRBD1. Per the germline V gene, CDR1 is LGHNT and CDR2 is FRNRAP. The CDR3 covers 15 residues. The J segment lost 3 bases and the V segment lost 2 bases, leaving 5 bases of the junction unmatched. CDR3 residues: CASGLIRGRDTEAFF. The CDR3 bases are TGTGCTAGTGGTTTGATCAGGGGGCGCGACACTGAAGCTTTCTTT.

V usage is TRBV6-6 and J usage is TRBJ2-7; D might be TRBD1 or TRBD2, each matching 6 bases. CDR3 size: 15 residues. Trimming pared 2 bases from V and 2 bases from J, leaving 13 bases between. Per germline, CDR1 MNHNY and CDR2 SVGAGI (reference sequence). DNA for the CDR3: TGTGCCAGCAGTTACAGGCGGGACAATGCCTACGAGCAGTACTTC. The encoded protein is CASSYRRDNAYEQYF.

CDR3 nucleotides: TGCGCCAGCAGCTCGGACCGACAGGGAGGTTTCGCTGAAGCTTTCTTT. Its protein product is CASSSDRQGGFAEAFF. The chain combines TRBV5-1 with TRBJ1-1; 7 bases agree with TRBD1. The length of the CDR3 is 16 residues. The V and J ends lost 3 bases and 6 bases, in that order; junction bases with no gene match: 14. Germline V gives CDR1 SGHRS, CDR2 YFSETQ.

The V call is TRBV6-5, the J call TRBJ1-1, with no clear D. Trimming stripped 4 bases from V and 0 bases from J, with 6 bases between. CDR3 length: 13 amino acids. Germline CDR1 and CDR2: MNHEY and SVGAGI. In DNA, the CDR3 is TGTGCCAGCAGTTTCAGCCTGAACACTGAAGCTTTCTTT. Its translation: CASSFSLNTEAFF.

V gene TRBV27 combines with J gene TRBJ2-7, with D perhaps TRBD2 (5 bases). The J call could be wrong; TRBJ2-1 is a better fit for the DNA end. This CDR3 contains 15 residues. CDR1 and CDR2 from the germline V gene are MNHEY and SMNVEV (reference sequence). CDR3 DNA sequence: TGTGCCAGCAGTTTGAGTAGCGCTATCTACAATGAGCAGTTCTTC. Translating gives CASSLSSAIYNEQFF.

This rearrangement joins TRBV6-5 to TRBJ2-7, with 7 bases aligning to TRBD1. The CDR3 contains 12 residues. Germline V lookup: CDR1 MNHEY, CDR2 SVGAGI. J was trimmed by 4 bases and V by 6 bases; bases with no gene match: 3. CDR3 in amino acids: CASSGDSYEQYF. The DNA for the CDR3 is TGTGCCAGCAGCGGGGACAGTTACGAGCAGTACTTC.

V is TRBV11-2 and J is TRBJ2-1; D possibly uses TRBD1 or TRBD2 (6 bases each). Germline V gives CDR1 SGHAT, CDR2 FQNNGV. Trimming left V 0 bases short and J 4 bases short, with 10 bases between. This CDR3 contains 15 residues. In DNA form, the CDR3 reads TGTGCCAGCAGCTTAGAAGGGGGGCAATACAATGAGCAGTTCTTC. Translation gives CASSLEGGQYNEQFF.